This entry concerns a single T cell receptor beta chain. Its cognate antigen is unknown. This specimen comes from a study of CD8+CD57+ T cells in acquired aplastic anemia. Overall study: Across the sorted CD4+ and CD8+ cells, DNA amounts averaged roughly 3.5 ug. Roughly 11 million reads, on average, were obtained for CD4+ cells from healthy donors.

Investigators profiled TCR beta VDJ and CDR3 from genomic DNA template. TCRdb ran MiXCR on the reads and lists one entry per CDR3 protein. The repertoire includes a few hundred thousand distinct CDR3 sequences, approximately 70% of them detected once, and 4% sits in the top ten. Trimming removed 8 bases at V and 0 bases at J, with 20 bases between. Germline V gene data show CDR1 as WNHNN and CDR2 as SYGVQD (reference sequence). CDR3 length: 17 amino acids. The study's findings and limits: Patients and controls had in common 25 to 30 CD8+ CDR3 sequences. For CD8+ Simpson's diversity, patients and controls showed no significant difference.

Material for sequencing was sorted CD4+, CD8+, or CD8+CD57+ T cells (not recorded which) from PBMCs. The origin of this receptor is a human donor in good health, serving as a control. The chain has TRBV10-1 and TRBJ2-1, with D hard to call. The CDR3 DNA reads as TGCGCCAGCGTTCCCCCCCGGTCACCGAGCTCCTACAATGAGCAGTTCTTC. Translating gives CASVPPRSPSSYNEQFF.